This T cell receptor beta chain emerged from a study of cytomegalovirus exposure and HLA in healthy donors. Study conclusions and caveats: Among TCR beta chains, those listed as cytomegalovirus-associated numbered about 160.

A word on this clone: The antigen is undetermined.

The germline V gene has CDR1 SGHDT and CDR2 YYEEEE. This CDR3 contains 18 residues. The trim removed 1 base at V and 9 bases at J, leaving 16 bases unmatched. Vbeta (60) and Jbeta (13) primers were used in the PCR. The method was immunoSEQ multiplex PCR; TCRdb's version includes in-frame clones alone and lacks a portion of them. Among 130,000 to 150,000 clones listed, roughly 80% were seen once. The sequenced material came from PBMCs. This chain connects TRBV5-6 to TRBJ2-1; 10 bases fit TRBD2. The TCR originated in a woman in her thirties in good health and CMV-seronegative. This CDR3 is CASSLLGGTSEGSAEQFF. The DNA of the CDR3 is TGTGCCAGCAGCTTGCTCGGGGGGACTAGCGAGGGGTCCGCTGAGCAGTTCTTC.